This TCR beta chain was captured in a study of T cell responses to AZD1222 COVID-19 vaccine. Assay used: immunoSEQ multiplex PCR; TCRdb lists only in-frame clones, some missing. This sample has about 100,000 clones, with 80% to 95% found just once. V dropped 6 bases and J dropped 4 bases, with 13 bases sitting between them. Germline CDR1 reads MDHEN; CDR2 reads SYDVKM. CDR3 length: 13 amino acids. The V and J genes are TRBV28 and TRBJ2-7, with D possibly called TRBD1 or TRBD2 (5 bases each). Sequenced material: peripheral blood, taken on day 0 of AZD1222 vaccination. The clonotype originates from an adult in good health. CDR3 protein: CASRIDSGYEQYF. The DNA for the CDR3 is TGTGCCAGCAGGATAGACAGCGGATACGAGCAGTACTTC.